The source of this TCR beta chain is a study of monozygotic twins with inflammatory bowel disease. TCRdb re-called the 5' RACE reads and gives one entry per CDR3 protein, without DNA. Its table records about 160,000 distinct CDR3 sequences. Regarding the study as a whole: The authors found no support for a single strong IBD-associated signal or clonotype.

Concerning this clonotype: Its antigen is currently unknown.

CDR1 is SQVTM and CDR2 is ANQGSEA in the germline V gene. The CDR3 has 14 residues. This sequence originates from a human donor with ulcerative colitis or Crohn's disease, or a healthy co-twin of an affected twin (not recorded which). The chain combines TRBV29-1 with TRBJ1-2; the D call of TRBD1 rests on TCRdb alone, since no DNA is present to check it. Sequenced: blood. The CDR3 here is CSAGQGAGSYGYTF.